One T cell receptor beta chain is described in this entry. Its antigen is not yet known. The input lacks base qualities; no much larger clone sits a single base away. The library came from 5' RACE. The sequencing machine was an Illumina HiSeq 2500. A second about 7 to 12 cycle PCR used a sample-barcoded 5' primer and a J-beta primer mix. Each TCR beta cDNA molecule received a unique molecular identifier from a template-switch 5' adaptor carrying 12 random nucleotides. Each sample yielded at least 2.5 million CDR3-containing paired-end reads. All of the RNA was converted into first-strand cDNA using the Mint cDNA synthesis kit, with a TRBC-specific oligonucleotide serving as the primer. After uracil-DNA glycosylase treatment, a first 18-cycle PCR used universal primers M1SS and BC2_uni_R on all cDNA. Turning to the authors' computational methods: Each sample was normalized by randomly selecting 1 million high-quality reads, each carrying a distinct molecular identifier. Instead of being binned into consensus sequences, reads that shared molecular identifiers were thrown out. MiTCR, run with a Q25 quality threshold and the strictest error-elimination algorithm, handled CDR3 identification, clonotype clustering and error correction. A nonparametric unseen species model using Euler transformation provided a lower-bound estimate of total TCR beta diversity. In-frame beta chains were kept once TCRdb had trimmed the public reads at Q25 with fastp and called clones with MiXCR. Rows are unified per CDR3 protein, each entry keeping the most common DNA and genes. The V and J calls were not made by the authors but by TCRdb's processing. The sample yields more than 1.4 million distinct CDR3 sequences; around 42% were counted once. 7.9% of the sample lies in the top ten.

This entry comes from a study of blood T cells in healthy people across ages (dated by TCRdb to the mid-2010s). For the wider study: In model experiments, template switching captured about one uniquely barcoded TCR beta cDNA molecule for every two T cells. To avoid experimental bias, donors of different ages were distributed randomly across sequencing lanes. The donors were split into four age groups: young (average around 17 years), middle-aged (39), aged (more than 55) and long-lived (82). The study analyzed two additional independent replicas of 1 million unique cDNA reads from the same blood draw for two donors, one aged 18 to 29 and one aged 80 or older. Using deep sequencing normalized with unique cDNA molecular identifiers, the study measured how TCR beta repertoire diversity changes with age.

General study outcomes and caveats: Observed TCR beta diversity correlated strongly with the percentage of naive T cells measured by flow cytometry. Conclusive comparison of naive and antigen-experienced compartments was prevented by the profiling of bulk unsorted PBMCs. Observed TCR beta diversity per million T cells fell roughly linearly with age, and a significant reduction was already apparent by age around 44. Compared with the aged group, the long-lived group had more naive CD4+ T cells, fewer expanded clones and increased TCR diversity, a pattern suggesting age selection. Because donor CMV infection status was unknown, age-related changes in expanded clonotypes were potentially confounded. Estimates of total diversity based on one million sequenced T cells were considered lower bounds and underestimates.

Donors were under 40 systemically healthy Caucasian individuals from Russia aged roughly 6 to 95 years. Each donor gave around 9 milliliters of peripheral blood, collected into EDTA-treated Vacutainer tubes. Ficoll-Paque density-gradient centrifugation was used to isolate PBMCs, with at least 6.5 million per sample. Trizol reagent was used to extract total RNA from the PBMCs, yielding at least 6 micrograms per sample. The percentages of naive CD45RAhigh/CD27high T cells were determined by flow cytometry on a PBMC aliquot from every donor. CDR3 length: 15 amino acids, cysteine to phenylalanine. Kept here is only the CDR3 DNA, which spans 45 bases and is read in frame from base 1.

The source material was blood. The V and J genes are TRBV21-1 and TRBJ1-5; the D call of TRBD1 is as the table states it, not checked on the DNA. TRBV21-1 is designated a pseudogene. The receptor's source is a woman in her late teens or twenties in good health. The CDR3 is CASGRDQGCNQPQHF. The DNA reads as follows: TGTGCCAGCGGAAGGGACCAGGGTTGCAATCAGCCCCAGCATTTT.